This T cell receptor beta chain was retrieved from a study of OX40 agonist ivuxolimab in advanced cancers. On the study more broadly: The drug used for patients, ivuxolimab, was an agonistic anti-OX40 (CD134) antibody. Patients enrolled in dose escalation were diagnosed with hepatocellular carcinoma, melanoma, renal cell or head and neck cancer.

Germline-derived CDR1 and CDR2 are SGHNT and YYREEE (reference sequence). The length of the CDR3 is 18 residues. V lost 0 bases and J lost 6; bases outside the gene matches: 14. Assay: immunoSEQ multiplex PCR; the TCRdb copy retains only in-frame clones and omits some. The sample has about 120,000 clones, 80% to 90% seen once. The sequences come from CD4+ or CD8+ T cells sorted from blood, collected in a trial of the OX40 agonist ivuxolimab. The clonotype was recovered from an adult with an advanced solid tumor such as melanoma, head and neck, liver or kidney cancer. The chain joins TRBV5-4 to TRBJ2-3; TRBD2 agrees at 9 bases. CDR3 protein: CASSLDIAAGGVSDTQYF. CDR3 DNA sequence: TGTGCCAGCAGCTTGGATATCGCAGCGGGGGGTGTCAGTGATACGCAGTATTTT.